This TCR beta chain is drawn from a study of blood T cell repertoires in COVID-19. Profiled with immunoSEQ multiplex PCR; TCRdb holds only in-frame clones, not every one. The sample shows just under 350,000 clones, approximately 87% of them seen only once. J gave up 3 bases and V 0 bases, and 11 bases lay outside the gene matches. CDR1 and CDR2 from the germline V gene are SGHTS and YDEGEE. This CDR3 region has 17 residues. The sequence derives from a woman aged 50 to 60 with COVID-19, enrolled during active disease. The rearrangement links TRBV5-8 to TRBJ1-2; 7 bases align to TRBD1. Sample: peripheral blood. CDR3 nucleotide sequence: TGTGCCAGCAGCTTGGGAGGTTTGAGGGACAGACACTATGGCTACACCTTC. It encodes CASSLGGLRDRHYGYTF. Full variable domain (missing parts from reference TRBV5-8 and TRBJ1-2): EAGVTQSPTHLIKTRGQQATLRCSPISGHTSVYWYQQALGLGLQFLLWYDEGEERNRGNFPPRFSGRQFPNYSSELNVNALELEDSALYLCASSLGGLRDRHYGYTFGSGTRLTVV.